The next 5 T cell receptor beta chains were all read from a single sample in a study of blood T cell repertoires in COVID-19. The method was immunoSEQ multiplex PCR; TCRdb's version includes in-frame clones alone and lacks a portion of them. Among approximately 260,000 clones listed, approximately 90% were seen once. Sequenced: PBMCs or T cells enriched from blood (not recorded which). These receptors came from a woman under 30 who had recovered from COVID-19.

This clone was found once. This chain links TRBV25-1 with TRBJ1-2; D is possibly TRBD1 (5 bases). The germline gives CDR1 MGHDK, CDR2 SYGVNS. CDR3 size: 16 residues. V shed 2 bases and J shed 6 bases, with 19 bases lying between them. CDR3 sequence (DNA): TGTGCCAGCAGTGAACAGACACCGGGGGGTTGGGATGGCTACACCTTC. This encodes CASSEQTPGGWDGYTF.

The rearrangement uses TRBV28 and TRBJ1-3, with D possibly matching TRBD1 (6 bases). V lost 8 bases, J lost 2 bases, and 13 bases lay in between. The germline CDR1 and CDR2 sequences are MDHEN and SYDVKM. The CDR3 length is 14 residues. The CDR3 loop reads CASRQQGAGNTIYF. In nucleotides, the CDR3 is TGTGCCAGCCGCCAACAGGGTGCTGGAAACACCATATATTTT.

With respect to this clone: At one boundary the junction diverges from the germline segment, which might be a read error. This chain connects TRBV12-3 or TRBV12-4 to TRBJ1-2, with 10 bases identical to TRBD1. The CDR3 covers 13 residues. The CDR3, as DNA: TGTGCCAGCACTCACCGGGACAGGGGCCCTCAGGCCTTC. Its protein product is CASTHRDRGPQAF.

The V call is TRBV5-1, the J call TRBJ2-1; TRBD2 matches at 8 bases. V trimming: 0 bases; J trimming: 7 bases; junction bases outside the gene matches: 6. Germline CDR1 reads SGHRS; CDR2 reads YFSETQ. The CDR3 is 15 residues long. In DNA, the CDR3 is TGCGCCAGCAGCTTGGATTGGGGGACTAGTAATGAGCAGTTCTTC. Its protein product is CASSLDWGTSNEQFF.

In its sample, this clone was seen once. The chain links TRBV4-3 to TRBJ1-2; a possible D gene is TRBD1 (6 bases). The CDR3 is 13 residues long. The ends were cut back, 6 bases at V and 7 bases at J, with 15 bases in the middle. Germline CDR1 LGHNA, CDR2 YSLEER. For the CDR3, the DNA is TGCGCCAGCAGGCCCCCGGGACAAGGTGGCTACACCTTC. This translates into CASRPPGQGGYTF.